Below are 13 T cell receptor beta chains sequenced from a single sample in a study of cytomegalovirus exposure and HLA in healthy donors. With 60 Vbeta and 13 Jbeta primers, the PCR was carried out. Assay: immunoSEQ multiplex PCR; the TCRdb copy retains only in-frame clones and omits some. The profile shows about 110,000 clones, about 80% of them singletons. Sequencing used PBMCs. These receptors were taken from a woman between 55 and 75 years old in good health and CMV-seropositive.

The CDR3 loop is CASSENRQGNQPQHF. The CDR3 nucleotides are TGTGCCAGCAGTGAAAACAGACAGGGCAATCAGCCCCAGCATTTT. The chain joins TRBV2 to TRBJ1-5; D is possibly TRBD1 (6 bases). V was pared by 2 bases and J by 2 bases, with 10 bases between. The germline V gene encodes CDR1 SNHLY and CDR2 FYNNEI. The CDR3 runs 15 residues.

This chain links TRBV19 with TRBJ2-7; 11 positions match TRBD2. V lost 4 bases to trimming and J lost 4 bases; unmatched junction nucleotides: 6. The CDR3 totals 15 residues. Germline-derived CDR1 and CDR2 are LNHDA and SQIVND (reference sequence). The CDR3 sequence: CASSRTSGRSYEQYF. The CDR3 DNA is TGTGCCAGTAGTAGAACTAGCGGGAGAAGTTACGAGCAGTACTTC.

This CDR3 is CASSVDRGTGSEQYF. The CDR3 DNA is TGTGCCAGCAGCGTAGATAGGGGGACGGGGTCCGAGCAGTACTTC. V and J are TRBV9 and TRBJ2-7; the D gene is possibly TRBD1 (6 bases). CDR1 and CDR2 from the germline V gene are SGDLS and YYNGEE. V lost 0 bases, J lost 6 bases, and 16 bases lay in between. There are 15 residues in the CDR3.

The V gene is TRBV4-1, the J gene TRBJ2-5, with D possibly matching TRBD2 (5 bases). V lost 1 base, J lost 9 bases, and 18 bases lay in between. CDR3 length: 15 amino acids. CDR1 and CDR2 (germline): MGHRA, YSYEKL. Written as DNA, the CDR3 is TGCGCCAGCAGCCAAGTCGGTGCCTTAGTCGGGGCCCAGTACTTC. It encodes CASSQVGALVGAQYF.

The chain joins TRBV6-1 to TRBJ2-5; D unclear. This CDR3 has 12 residues. The V end was cut by 3 bases, the J end by 5 bases, with 7 bases between. The germline V gene encodes CDR1 MNHNS and CDR2 SASEGT. CDR3 protein: CASSEAGETQYF. The CDR3 region has the DNA TGTGCCAGCAGTGAGGCCGGGGAGACCCAGTACTTC.

This clone was found a few times. V is TRBV7-7 and J is TRBJ2-7; TRBD1 aligns across 8 bases. This CDR3 contains 14 residues. The germline CDR1 and CDR2 sequences are SSHAT and FNYEAQ (reference sequence). Trimming took 5 bases from V and 3 from J; bases not matched to a gene: 6. This CDR3 reads CASSQGQGLYEQYF. The CDR3 DNA sequence: TGTGCCAGCAGCCAAGGACAGGGACTCTACGAGCAGTACTTC.

This clone is a singleton in its sample. The V gene is TRBV10-3, the J gene TRBJ2-7; the D gene is possibly TRBD2 (5 bases). CDR1 is ENHRY and CDR2 is SYGVKD in the germline V gene. V lost 2 bases to trimming and J lost 6 bases, with 14 bases between them. The CDR3 runs to 14 residues. CDR3 amino acids: CAISETLDRGEQYF. The CDR3 nucleotides read TGTGCCATCAGTGAGACCTTAGACCGGGGCGAGCAGTACTTC.

The chain links TRBV27 to TRBJ2-7; TRBD1 might be the D (6 bases). This CDR3 is 11 amino acids long. V dropped 8 bases and J dropped 4 bases, with 9 bases sitting between them. Looked up from germline, CDR1 is MNHEY and CDR2 is SMNVEV (reference sequence). The CDR3 DNA follows: TGTGCCAGCGGACAGTCTTACGAGCAGTACTTC. This encodes CASGQSYEQYF.

The V gene is TRBV19, the J gene TRBJ2-1, with D possibly being TRBD1 (5 bases). This CDR3 has 18 amino acids. The V gene's germline CDR1 is LNHDA and CDR2 SQIVND (reference sequence). V shed 1 base and J shed 0 bases, with 16 bases lying between them. For the CDR3, the DNA is TGTGCCAGTAGTATAGTGTATAACAGGCCTAGCTCCTACAATGAGCAGTTCTTC. It encodes CASSIVYNRPSSYNEQFF.

This clone was detected only a few times. V usage is TRBV6-6 and J usage is TRBJ2-7; no reliable D call. Germline CDR1 reads MNHNY; CDR2 reads SVGAGI (reference sequence). The CDR3 totals 12 residues. V was clipped by 6 bases and J by 2 bases, with 8 bases between them. In DNA form, the CDR3 reads TGTGCCAGCAGCCAACAGACCTACGAGCAGTACTTC. Translated, it gives CASSQQTYEQYF.

This chain uses TRBV11-2 with TRBJ1-2; D gene uncertain. Germline loops: CDR1 SGHAT, CDR2 FQNNGV. This CDR3 contains 14 residues. Between the trimmed V and J ends, which lost 4 bases and 4 bases, there was a span of 13 bases. The CDR3 DNA reads as TGTGCCAGCAGCTCGAACGGGGAGAGCTATGGCTACACCTTC. Amino acid sequence: CASSSNGESYGYTF.

The chain recombines TRBV2 with TRBJ1-6, with 7 bases aligning to TRBD1. J lost 8 bases, V lost 7 bases, and 5 bases had no gene match. CDR1 and CDR2 from the germline V gene are SNHLY and FYNNEI. This CDR3 is 13 amino acids long. The CDR3 region is CASIGTVYSPLHF. CDR3 coding DNA: TGTGCCAGCATCGGGACAGTTTATTCACCCCTCCACTTT.

The V gene is TRBV9, the J gene TRBJ2-1; 9 bases agree with TRBD2. Germline assignment: CDR1 SGDLS and CDR2 YYNGEE. Germline trimming cut 0 bases from V and 5 bases from J; bases unmatched to any gene: 6. There are 16 residues in the CDR3. This CDR3 reads CASSVGTSGRHNEQFF. Here the CDR3 DNA reads TGTGCCAGCAGCGTAGGAACTAGCGGGCGACACAATGAGCAGTTCTTC.